This T cell receptor (beta chain) was observed in a study of blood T cell repertoires in COVID-19. Background on the study: There were acute and convalescent COVID-19 samples, and they came from the United States, Italy and Spain. PBMCs, B-cell-depleted T cells, or T cells were the source of the cDNA or gDNA that made up the material.

Authors' methods: By means of reference gene primer amplification, nucleated cell counts were estimated. Assay: immunoSEQ multiplex PCR; the TCRdb copy retains only in-frame clones and omits some. The V and J calls and clone size are taken from that table; D and trimming were inferred from the DNA. The table records fewer than 90,000 clones, around 90% of them present only once. The length of the CDR3 is 17 residues. The germline gives CDR1 MDHEN, CDR2 SYDVKM. After removal of 5 bases from V and 10 bases from J, the junction contained 16 bases not matched to a gene. Source material: peripheral blood. The chain joins TRBV28 to TRBJ1-6; 8 nucleotides agree with TRBD1. This sequence originates from a man in his 70s with acute or convalescent COVID-19. CDR3 region: CASSPSTLGQANSPLHF. In DNA, the CDR3 is TGTGCCAGCAGTCCGTCAACCCTGGGACAGGCTAACTCACCCCTCCACTTT.